These T cell receptor beta chains were read from a single sample in a study of T cell responses to AZD1222 COVID-19 vaccine. The repertoire was sequenced with immunoSEQ multiplex PCR; TCRdb's copy has only in-frame clones and lacks some. Here the sample spans roughly 150,000 clones, approximately 88% being singletons. Sequencing used peripheral blood, obtained 28 days after the second AZD1222 dose. The receptors come from an adult who received the AZD1222 COVID-19 vaccine. Both conserved end residues are part of each CDR3. Fields, in order: V gene, D gene, clone size, J gene, CDR3 DNA, CDR3 protein. The D gene is left open where the match is weak. A clone size is listed for some rows: how often the clone was seen (once, few, many), or a class if it is expanded.

TRBV6-1	TRBD1	NA	TRBJ1-3	TGTGCCAGCAGTGTTGAGACAGGGGGAGCGGGAAACACCATATATTTT	CASSVETGGAGNTIYF
TRBV19	TRBD2	NA	TRBJ2-7	TGTGCCAGTAGTGCCCGGACTAGCTCCTACGAGCAGTACTTC	CASSARTSSYEQYF
TRBV18	TRBD1	NA	TRBJ1-2	TGTGCCAGCTCACCGATATCTTTGGGACAGGACAACTATGGCTACACCTTC	CASSPISLGQDNYGYTF
TRBV2	NA	NA	TRBJ2-1	TGTGCCAGCAGTGCGTTAGCATCCTACAATGAGCAGTTCTTC	CASSALASYNEQFF
TRBV5-3	NA	NA	TRBJ1-5	TGTGCCAGACCACACCACAGACAGGCTTCTAGCAATCAGCCCCAGCATTTT	CARPHHRQASSNQPQHF
TRBV7-7	NA	NA	TRBJ1-1	TGTGCCAGCAGCTTATCCCCTTACACTGAAGCTTTCTTT	CASSLSPYTEAFF
TRBV6-5	NA	NA	TRBJ1-5	TGTGCCAGCACCTGGGGGCAGTCTCGCAATCAGCCCCAGCATTTT	CASTWGQSRNQPQHF
TRBV6-2/TRBV6-3	NA	NA	TRBJ2-3	TGTGCCAGCAGTTCGTACAGGGACCTCCTCCAAAACACAGATACGCAGTATTTT	CASSSYRDLLQNTDTQYF
TRBV6-4	NA	NA	TRBJ2-1	TGTGCCAGCAGTGACCCTAACTACAATGAGCAGTTCTTC	CASSDPNYNEQFF
TRBV11-2	NA	NA	TRBJ2-5	TGTGCCAGCGGCCTAACCTTCGGTGGGACCCAGTACTTC	CASGLTFGGTQYF
TRBV6-2/TRBV6-3	NA	NA	TRBJ2-5	TGTGCCAGCAGTTACTTGATCCAGGGACCCTTTCAAGAGACCCAGTACTTC	CASSYLIQGPFQETQYF
TRBV9	NA	once	TRBJ2-3	TGTGCCAGCAGCCTAAACGGGGGGCTAGATACGCAGTATTTT	CASSLNGGLDTQYF
TRBV4-1	NA	once	TRBJ1-4	TGCGCCAGCAAATCGGGTCTAAGTGAAAAACTGTTTTTT	CASKSGLSEKLFF
TRBV12-3/TRBV12-4	NA	NA	TRBJ1-2	TGTGCCAGCAGTTTTGAAAGTTCTGGCTACACCTTC	CASSFESSGYTF
TRBV5-1	NA	NA	TRBJ1-2	TGCGCCAGCAGCCCCGACATGTTAGGTGGCTACACCTTC	CASSPDMLGGYTF
TRBV5-6	TRBD1	NA	TRBJ2-7	TGTGCCAGCAGGCGGCCGGGACAGGGAGCTAAAGACGAGCAGTACTTC	CASRRPGQGAKDEQYF
TRBV19	NA	NA	TRBJ1-4	TGTGCCAGTCGGGACCCCGGAGTTGAAAAACTGTTTTTT	CASRDPGVEKLFF
TRBV2	NA	NA	TRBJ1-2	TGTGCCAGCAGGGGTGGTGGGCATGGCTACACCTTC	CASRGGGHGYTF
TRBV5-1	NA	NA	TRBJ2-5	TGCGCCAGCAGCTTGGGAGGGGGTGAGGAGACCCAGTACTTC	CASSLGGGEETQYF
TRBV14	NA	NA	TRBJ1-1	TGTGCCAGCAGAGGGGACGGGAACACTGAAGCTTTCTTT	CASRGDGNTEAFF
TRBV5-5	NA	NA	TRBJ1-6	TGTGCCAGCAGCTTTTGGGATTCACCCCTCCACTTT	CASSFWDSPLHF
TRBV4-3	NA	NA	TRBJ1-2	TGCGCCAGCAGCCAAGATCAGAGGGCAGGGGAGGACTATGGCTACACCTTC	CASSQDQRAGEDYGYTF
TRBV7-8	TRBD1	NA	TRBJ1-5	TGTGCCAGCAGCTTACCGACAGGGATGTCGGTCAAAAATCAGCCCCAGCATTTT	CASSLPTGMSVKNQPQHF
TRBV7-2	NA	once	TRBJ1-5	TGTGCCAGCAGCTTAAATGCGCACGGGCTCCGGGATCAGCCCCAGCATTTT	CASSLNAHGLRDQPQHF
TRBV5-4	NA	NA	TRBJ2-3	TGTGCCAGCAGCTTGGATATCGGAGCTCCGCAGTATTTT	CASSLDIGAPQYF
TRBV6-5	TRBD1	NA	TRBJ2-1	TGTGCCAGCAGGCCGGGACAGGGGTGGGGTGAGCAGTTCTTC	CASRPGQGWGEQFF
TRBV11-2	TRBD1	NA	TRBJ1-1	TGTGCCAGCAGCTCTGACAGGGGCACTGAAGCTTTCTTT	CASSSDRGTEAFF
TRBV3-1/TRBV3-2	TRBD2	NA	TRBJ2-1	TGTGCCAGCAGCCGTCGACTAGCGGGGGTCTATGAGCAGTTCTTC	CASSRRLAGVYEQFF
TRBV3-1/TRBV3-2	NA	NA	TRBJ2-3	TGTGCCAGCAGCCAAGGGGCCAACACAGATACGCAGTATTTT	CASSQGANTDTQYF